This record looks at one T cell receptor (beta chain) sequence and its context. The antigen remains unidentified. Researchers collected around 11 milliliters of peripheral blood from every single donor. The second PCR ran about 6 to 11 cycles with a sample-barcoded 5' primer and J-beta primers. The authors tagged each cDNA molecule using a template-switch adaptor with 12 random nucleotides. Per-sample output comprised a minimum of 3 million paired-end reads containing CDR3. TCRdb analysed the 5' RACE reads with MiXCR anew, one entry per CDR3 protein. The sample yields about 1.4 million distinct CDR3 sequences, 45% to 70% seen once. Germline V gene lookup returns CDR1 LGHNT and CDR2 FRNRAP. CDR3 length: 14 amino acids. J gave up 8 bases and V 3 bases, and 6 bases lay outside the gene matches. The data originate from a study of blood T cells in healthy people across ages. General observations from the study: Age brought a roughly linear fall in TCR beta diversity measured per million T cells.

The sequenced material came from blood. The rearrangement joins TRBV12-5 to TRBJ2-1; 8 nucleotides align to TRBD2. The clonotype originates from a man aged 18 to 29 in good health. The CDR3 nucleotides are TGTGCTAGTGGTTTCCAACGGGGGGGCTATGAGCAGTTCTTC. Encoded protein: CASGFQRGGYEQFF.